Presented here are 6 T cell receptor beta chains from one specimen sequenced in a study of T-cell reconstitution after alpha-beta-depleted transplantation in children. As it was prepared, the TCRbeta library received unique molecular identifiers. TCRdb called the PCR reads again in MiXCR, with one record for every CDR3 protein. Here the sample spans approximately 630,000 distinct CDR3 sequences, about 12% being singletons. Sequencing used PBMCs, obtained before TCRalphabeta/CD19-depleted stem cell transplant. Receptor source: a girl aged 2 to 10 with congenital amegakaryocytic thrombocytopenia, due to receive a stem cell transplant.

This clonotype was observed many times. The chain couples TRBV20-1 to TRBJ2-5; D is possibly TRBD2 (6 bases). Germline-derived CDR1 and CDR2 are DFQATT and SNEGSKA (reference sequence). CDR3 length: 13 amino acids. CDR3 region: CSGRMRLEETQYF. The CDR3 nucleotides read TGCAGCGGGCGCATGAGACTAGAAGAGACCCAGTACTTC.

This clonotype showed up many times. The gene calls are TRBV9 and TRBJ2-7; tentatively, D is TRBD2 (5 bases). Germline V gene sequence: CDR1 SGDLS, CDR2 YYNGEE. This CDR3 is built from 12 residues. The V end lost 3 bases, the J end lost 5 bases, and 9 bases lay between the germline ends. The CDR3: CASSGGEDEQYF. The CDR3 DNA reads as TGTGCCAGCAGCGGGGGAGAGGACGAGCAGTACTTC.

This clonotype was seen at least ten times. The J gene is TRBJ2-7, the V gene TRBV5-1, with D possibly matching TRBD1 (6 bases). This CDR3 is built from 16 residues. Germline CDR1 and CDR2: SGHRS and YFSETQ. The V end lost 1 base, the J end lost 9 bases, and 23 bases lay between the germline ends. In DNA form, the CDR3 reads TGCGCCAGCAGCTTGTCTTCGGGAACAGGGATTTCAGTGCAGTACTTC. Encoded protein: CASSLSSGTGISVQYF.

The CDR3 nucleotides are TGCAGCGTTTTCTGGCTAGCGGACTACAATGAGCAGTTCTTC. Protein product: CSVFWLADYNEQFF. The J gene is TRBJ2-1, the V gene TRBV29-1; TRBD2 aligns across 7 bases. V shed 5 bases and J 3 bases; nucleotides not matched to a gene: 7. Germline lookup yields CDR1 SQVTM and CDR2 ANQGSEA. The CDR3 is made up of 14 amino acids.

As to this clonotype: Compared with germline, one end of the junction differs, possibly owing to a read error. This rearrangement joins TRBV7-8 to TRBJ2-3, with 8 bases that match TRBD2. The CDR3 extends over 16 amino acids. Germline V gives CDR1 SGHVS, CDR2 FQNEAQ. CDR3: CASSRTAGASTDTQCF. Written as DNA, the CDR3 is TGTGCCAGCAGCCGAACAGCGGGAGCTAGCACAGATACGCAGTGTTTT.

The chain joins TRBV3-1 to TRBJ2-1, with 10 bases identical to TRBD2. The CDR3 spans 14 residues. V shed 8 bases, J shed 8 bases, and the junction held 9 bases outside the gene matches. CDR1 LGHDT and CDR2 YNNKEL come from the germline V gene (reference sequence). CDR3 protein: CASGLAGVMDEQFF. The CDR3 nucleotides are TGTGCCAGCGGGCTAGCGGGAGTGATGGATGAGCAGTTCTTC.